This T cell receptor (beta chain) is from a study of regulatory T cells in long-lasting Graves disease. Background on the study: Persistent cases were those of Graves' disease that involved over 5 years of antithyroid drugs with positive TSH receptor antibodies. Findings and limits, study-wide: Patients whose Graves' disease persisted exhibited lower TCR diversity than those newly diagnosed. The study found persistent patients shared more public clonotypes (roughly 3,000) than new patients (roughly 880).

Time point noted: persistent/refractory GD, antithyroid drugs over 5 years with positive TRAb. RNA extracted from PBMCs served as the sequencing template. Arm-PCR with iRepertoire HTBI primers amplified the CDR3 regions for these TCR beta libraries. TCRdb re-derived calls from the multiplex PCR reads in MiXCR, one entry per CDR3 protein. The sample contains 700,000 or so distinct CDR3 sequences, about 30% of which appear only once. In its sample, this clonotype was seen a few times. Its antigen is unidentified. Germline assignment: CDR1 SGHKS and CDR2 YYEKEE (reference sequence). This CDR3 contains 13 residues. V lost 3 bases, J lost 8 bases, and 3 bases stayed unmatched.

J is TRBJ1-2 and V is TRBV5-5; TRBD1 aligns across 11 bases. Sequenced material: peripheral blood mononuclear cells (PBMCs), taken when the disease was refractory, from a patient treated with antithyroid drugs. This receptor was obtained from a female donor with Graves disease. The CDR3 region has the DNA TGTGCCAGCAGCTCTGGGACAGGGGGAGGCTACACCTTC. It translates to CASSSGTGGGYTF.